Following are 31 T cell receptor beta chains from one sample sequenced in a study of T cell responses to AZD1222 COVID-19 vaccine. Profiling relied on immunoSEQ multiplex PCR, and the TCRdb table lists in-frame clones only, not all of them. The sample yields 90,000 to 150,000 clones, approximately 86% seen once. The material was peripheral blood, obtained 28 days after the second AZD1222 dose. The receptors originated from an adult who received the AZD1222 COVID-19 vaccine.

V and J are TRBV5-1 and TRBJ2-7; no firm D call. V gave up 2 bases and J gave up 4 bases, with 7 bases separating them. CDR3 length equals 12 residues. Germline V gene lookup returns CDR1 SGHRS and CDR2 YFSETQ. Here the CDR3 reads CASSLESYEQYF. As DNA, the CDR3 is TGCGCCAGCAGCTTAGAGAGTTACGAGCAGTACTTC.

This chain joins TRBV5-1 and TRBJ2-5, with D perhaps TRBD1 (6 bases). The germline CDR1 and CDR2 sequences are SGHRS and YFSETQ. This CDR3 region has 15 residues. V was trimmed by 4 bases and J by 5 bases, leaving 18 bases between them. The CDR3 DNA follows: TGCGCCAGCAGCATATCCACAGGGAAGATCGAGACCCAGTACTTC. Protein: CASSISTGKIETQYF. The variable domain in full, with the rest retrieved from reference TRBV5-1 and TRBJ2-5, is KAGVTQTPRYLIKTRGQQVTLSCSPISGHRSVSWYQQTPGQGLQFLFEYFSETQRNKGNFPGRFSGRQFSNSRSEMNVSTLELGDSALYLCASSISTGKIETQYFGPGTRLLVL.

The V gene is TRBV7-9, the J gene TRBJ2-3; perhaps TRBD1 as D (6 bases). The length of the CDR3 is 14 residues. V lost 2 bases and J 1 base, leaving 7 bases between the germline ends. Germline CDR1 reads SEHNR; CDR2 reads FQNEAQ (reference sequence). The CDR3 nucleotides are TGTGCCAGCAGCTTAAACAGGGGCACAGATACGCAGTATTTT. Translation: CASSLNRGTDTQYF.

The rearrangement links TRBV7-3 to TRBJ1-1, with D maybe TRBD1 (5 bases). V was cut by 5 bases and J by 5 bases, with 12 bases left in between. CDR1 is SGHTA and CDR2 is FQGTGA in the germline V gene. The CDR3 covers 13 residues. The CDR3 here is CASSQTEGTEAFF. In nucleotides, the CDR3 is TGTGCCAGCAGCCAGACAGAGGGGACTGAAGCTTTCTTT.

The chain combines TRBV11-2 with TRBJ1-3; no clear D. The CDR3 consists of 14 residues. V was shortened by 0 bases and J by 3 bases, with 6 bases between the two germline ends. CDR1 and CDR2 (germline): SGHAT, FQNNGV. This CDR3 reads CASSLDRSGNTIYF. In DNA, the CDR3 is TGTGCCAGCAGCTTAGATCGGAGTGGAAACACCATATATTTT. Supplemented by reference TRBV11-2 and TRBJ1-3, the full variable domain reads EAGVAQSPRYKIIEKRQSVAFWCNPISGHATLYWYQQILGQGPKLLIQFQNNGVVDDSQLPKDRFSAERLKGVDSTLKIQPAKLEDSAVYLCASSLDRSGNTIYFGEGSWLTVV.

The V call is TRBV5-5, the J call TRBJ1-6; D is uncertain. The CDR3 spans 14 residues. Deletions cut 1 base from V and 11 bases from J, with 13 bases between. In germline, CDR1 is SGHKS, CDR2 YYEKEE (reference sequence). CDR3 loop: CASSLIADVPPLHF. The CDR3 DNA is TGTGCCAGCAGCTTGATCGCAGACGTTCCACCCCTCCACTTT.

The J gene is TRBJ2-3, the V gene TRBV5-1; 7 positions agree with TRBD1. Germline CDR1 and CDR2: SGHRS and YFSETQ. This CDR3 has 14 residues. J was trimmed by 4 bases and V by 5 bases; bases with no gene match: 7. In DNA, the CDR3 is TGCGCCAGCAGGGGGACAGTGGGGGCAGATACGCAGTATTTT. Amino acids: CASRGTVGADTQYF.

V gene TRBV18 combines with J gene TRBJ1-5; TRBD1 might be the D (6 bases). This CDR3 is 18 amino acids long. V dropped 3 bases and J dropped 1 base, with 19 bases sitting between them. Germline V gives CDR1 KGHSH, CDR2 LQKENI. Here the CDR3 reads CASSPSRGEVVSNQPQHF. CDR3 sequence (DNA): TGTGCCAGCTCACCGTCGAGGGGGGAGGTGGTAAGCAATCAGCCCCAGCATTTT.

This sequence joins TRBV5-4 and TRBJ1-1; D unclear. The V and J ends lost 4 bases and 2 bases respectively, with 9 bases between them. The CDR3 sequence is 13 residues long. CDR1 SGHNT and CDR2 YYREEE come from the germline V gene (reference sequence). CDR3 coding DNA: TGTGCCAGCAGCCCCCAGGTTAACACTGAAGCTTTCTTT. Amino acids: CASSPQVNTEAFF.

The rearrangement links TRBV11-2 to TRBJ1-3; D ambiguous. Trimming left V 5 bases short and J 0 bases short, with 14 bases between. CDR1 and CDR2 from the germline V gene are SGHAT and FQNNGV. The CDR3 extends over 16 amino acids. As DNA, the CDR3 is TGTGCCAGCAGCCTATTCGACGGATTCTCTGGAAACACCATATATTTT. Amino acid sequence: CASSLFDGFSGNTIYF.

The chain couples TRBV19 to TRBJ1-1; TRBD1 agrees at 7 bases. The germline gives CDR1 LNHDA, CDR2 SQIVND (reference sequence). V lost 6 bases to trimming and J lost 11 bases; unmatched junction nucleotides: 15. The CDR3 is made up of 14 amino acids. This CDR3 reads CASSFQTGTVGAFF. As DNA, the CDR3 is TGTGCCAGTAGCTTCCAAACGGGGACAGTCGGGGCTTTCTTT.

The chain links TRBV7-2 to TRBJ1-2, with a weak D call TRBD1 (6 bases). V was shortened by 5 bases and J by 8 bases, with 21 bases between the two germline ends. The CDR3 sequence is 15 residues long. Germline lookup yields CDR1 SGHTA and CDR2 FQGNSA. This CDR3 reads CASSRVPGAPWGYTF. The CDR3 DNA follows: TGTGCCAGCAGCCGCGTCCCGGGGGCTCCTTGGGGCTACACCTTC.

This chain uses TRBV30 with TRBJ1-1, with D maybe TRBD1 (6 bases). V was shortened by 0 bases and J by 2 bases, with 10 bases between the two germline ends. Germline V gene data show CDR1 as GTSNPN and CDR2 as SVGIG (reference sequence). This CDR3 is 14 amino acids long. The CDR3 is CAWSVGGVNTEAFF. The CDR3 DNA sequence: TGTGCCTGGAGTGTGGGGGGCGTAAACACTGAAGCTTTCTTT.

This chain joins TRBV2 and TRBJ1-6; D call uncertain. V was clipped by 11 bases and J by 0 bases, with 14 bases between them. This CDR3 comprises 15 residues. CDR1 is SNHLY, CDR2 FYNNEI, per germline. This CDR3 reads CAGRAANSYNSPLHF. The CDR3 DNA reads TGTGCCGGACGGGCCGCCAACTCCTATAATTCACCCCTCCACTTT.

CDR3 amino acids: CASRLNRGGTEAFF. Written as DNA, the CDR3 is TGTGCCAGCAGGTTAAACAGGGGAGGCACTGAAGCTTTCTTT. This rearrangement joins TRBV28 to TRBJ1-1; TRBD1 aligns across 7 bases. The V gene's germline CDR1 is MDHEN and CDR2 SYDVKM. The CDR3 length is 14 residues. Trimming took 6 bases from V and 4 from J; bases not matched to a gene: 8.

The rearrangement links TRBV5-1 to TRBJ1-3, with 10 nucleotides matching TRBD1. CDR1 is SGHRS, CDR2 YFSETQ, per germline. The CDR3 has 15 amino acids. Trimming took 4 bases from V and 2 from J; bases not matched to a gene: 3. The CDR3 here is CASSIGQGAGNTIYF. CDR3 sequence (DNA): TGCGCCAGCAGCATCGGACAGGGGGCTGGAAACACCATATATTTT.

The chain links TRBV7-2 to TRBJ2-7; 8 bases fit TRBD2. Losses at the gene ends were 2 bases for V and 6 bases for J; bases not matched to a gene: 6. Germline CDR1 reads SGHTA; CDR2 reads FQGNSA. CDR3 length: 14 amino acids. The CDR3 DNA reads TGTGCCAGCAGCTTAACTAGCGGATCTTCCGAGCAGTACTTC. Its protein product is CASSLTSGSSEQYF.

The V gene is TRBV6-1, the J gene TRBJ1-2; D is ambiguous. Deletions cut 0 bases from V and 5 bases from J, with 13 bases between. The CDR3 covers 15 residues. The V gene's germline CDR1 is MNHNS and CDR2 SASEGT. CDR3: CASSEAQAAGYGYTF. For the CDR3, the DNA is TGTGCCAGCAGTGAAGCGCAGGCAGCCGGATATGGCTACACCTTC.

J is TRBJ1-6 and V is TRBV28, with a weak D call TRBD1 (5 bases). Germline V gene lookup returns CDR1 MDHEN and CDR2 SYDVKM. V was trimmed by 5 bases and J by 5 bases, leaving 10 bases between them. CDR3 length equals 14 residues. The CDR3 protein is CASSTGLNNSPLHF. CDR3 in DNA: TGTGCCAGCAGTACAGGACTGAATAATTCACCCCTCCACTTT.

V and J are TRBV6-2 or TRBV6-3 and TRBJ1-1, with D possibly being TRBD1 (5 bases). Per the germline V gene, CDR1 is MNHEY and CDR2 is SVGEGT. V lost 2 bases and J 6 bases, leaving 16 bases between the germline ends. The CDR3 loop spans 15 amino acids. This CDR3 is CASSYTGRGFSEAFF. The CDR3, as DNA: TGTGCCAGCAGTTACACGGGACGGGGCTTTTCTGAAGCTTTCTTT.

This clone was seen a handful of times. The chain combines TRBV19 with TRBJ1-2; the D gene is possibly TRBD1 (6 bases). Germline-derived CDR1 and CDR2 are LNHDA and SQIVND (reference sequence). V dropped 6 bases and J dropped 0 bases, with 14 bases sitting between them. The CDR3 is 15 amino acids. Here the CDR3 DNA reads TGTGCCAGTAGCCCCTACAGGGTTTCTAACTATGGCTACACCTTC. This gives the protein CASSPYRVSNYGYTF.

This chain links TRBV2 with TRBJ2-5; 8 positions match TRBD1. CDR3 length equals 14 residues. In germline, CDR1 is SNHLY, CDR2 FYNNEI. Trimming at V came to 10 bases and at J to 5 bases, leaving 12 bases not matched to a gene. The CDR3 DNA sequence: TGTGCCACCAGGAGGGACAGGCCTTGGGAGACCCAGTACTTC. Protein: CATRRDRPWETQYF.

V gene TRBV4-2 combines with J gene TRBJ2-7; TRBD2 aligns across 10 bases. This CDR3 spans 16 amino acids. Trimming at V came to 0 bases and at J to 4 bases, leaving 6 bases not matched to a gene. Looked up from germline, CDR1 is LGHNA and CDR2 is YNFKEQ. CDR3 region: CASSQDTSSGGYEQYF. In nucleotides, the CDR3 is TGTGCCAGCAGCCAAGATACGTCTAGCGGGGGATACGAGCAGTACTTC.

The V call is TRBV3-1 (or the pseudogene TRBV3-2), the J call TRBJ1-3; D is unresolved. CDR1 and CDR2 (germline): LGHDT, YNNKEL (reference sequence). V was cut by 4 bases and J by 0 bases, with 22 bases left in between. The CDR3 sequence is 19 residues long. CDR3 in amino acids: CASSPTNRLTGHSGNTIYF. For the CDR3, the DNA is TGTGCCAGCAGCCCCACCAATCGTTTGACTGGCCACTCTGGAAACACCATATATTTT.

The CDR3 coding sequence is TGTGCCAGCAGTTTCTCTCCGTCACCCCTCCACTTT. Residues: CASSFSPSPLHF. The chain uses TRBV12-3 or TRBV12-4 and TRBJ1-6; D remains ambiguous. CDR3 length equals 12 residues. The V gene lost 3 bases and the J gene lost 10 bases, with 7 bases spanning the gap.

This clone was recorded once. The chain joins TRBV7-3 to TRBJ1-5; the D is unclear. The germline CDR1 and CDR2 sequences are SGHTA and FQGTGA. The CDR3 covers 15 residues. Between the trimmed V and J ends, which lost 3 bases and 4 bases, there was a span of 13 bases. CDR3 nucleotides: TGTGCCAGCAGCTTCGGGTCAGTCCTGAATCAGCCCCAGCATTTT. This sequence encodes CASSFGSVLNQPQHF.

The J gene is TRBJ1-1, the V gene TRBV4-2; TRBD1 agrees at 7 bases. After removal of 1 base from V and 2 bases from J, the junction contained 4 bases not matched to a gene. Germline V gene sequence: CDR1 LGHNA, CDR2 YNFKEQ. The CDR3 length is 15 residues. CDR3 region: CASSQVGDRNTEAFF. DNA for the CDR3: TGTGCCAGCAGCCAAGTGGGGGACAGAAACACTGAAGCTTTCTTT.

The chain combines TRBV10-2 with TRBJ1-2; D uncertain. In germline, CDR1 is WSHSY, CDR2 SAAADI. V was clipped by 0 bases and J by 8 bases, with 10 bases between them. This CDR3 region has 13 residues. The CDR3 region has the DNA TGCGCCAGCAGTGAGTCGGGTATCGCGGGCTACACCTTC. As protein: CASSESGIAGYTF.

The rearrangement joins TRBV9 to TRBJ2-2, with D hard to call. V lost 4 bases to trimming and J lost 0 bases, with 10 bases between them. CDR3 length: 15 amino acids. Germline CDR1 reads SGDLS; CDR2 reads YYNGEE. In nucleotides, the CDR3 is TGTGCCAGCAGCCCCCGCAGTTCGAACACCGGGGAGCTGTTTTTT. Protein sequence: CASSPRSSNTGELFF.

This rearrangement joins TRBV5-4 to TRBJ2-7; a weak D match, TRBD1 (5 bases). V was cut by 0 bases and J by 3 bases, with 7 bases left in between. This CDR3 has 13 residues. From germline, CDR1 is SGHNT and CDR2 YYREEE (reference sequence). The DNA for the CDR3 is TGTGCCAGCAGCTTGGCAGGGTTCTACGAGCAGTACTTC. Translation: CASSLAGFYEQYF.

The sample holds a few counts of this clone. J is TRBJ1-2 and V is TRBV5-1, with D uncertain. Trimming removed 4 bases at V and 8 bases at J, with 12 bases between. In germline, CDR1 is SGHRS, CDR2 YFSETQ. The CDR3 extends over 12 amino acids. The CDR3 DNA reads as TGCGCCAGCAGCCTGGACTTTGGGGGCTACACCTTC. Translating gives CASSLDFGGYTF.